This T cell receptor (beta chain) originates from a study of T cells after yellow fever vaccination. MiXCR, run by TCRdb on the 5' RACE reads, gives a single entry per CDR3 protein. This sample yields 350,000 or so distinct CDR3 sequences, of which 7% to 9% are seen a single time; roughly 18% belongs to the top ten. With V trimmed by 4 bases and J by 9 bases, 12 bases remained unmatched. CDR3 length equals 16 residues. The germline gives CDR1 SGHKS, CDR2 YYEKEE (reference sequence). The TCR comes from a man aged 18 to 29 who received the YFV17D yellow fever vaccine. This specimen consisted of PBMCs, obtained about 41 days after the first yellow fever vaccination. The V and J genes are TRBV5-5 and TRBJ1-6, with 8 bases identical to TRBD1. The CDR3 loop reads CASSEPDRALGSPLHF. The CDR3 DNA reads TGTGCCAGCAGCGAACCGGACAGGGCTCTTGGTTCACCCCTCCACTTT.